Below are 30 T cell receptor beta chains sequenced from a single sample in a study of T-cell reconstitution after alpha-beta-depleted transplantation in children. Unique molecular identifiers were used to barcode this TCRbeta library. TCRdb re-analysed the PCR reads in MiXCR, keeping a single row per CDR3 protein. The profile covers 490,000 or so distinct CDR3 sequences, with 10% appearing a single time and about 2% taken by the ten largest. The material sequenced was PBMCs, taken before TCRalphabeta/CD19-depleted stem cell transplant. All receptors come from a child aged 2 to 10 with inherited bone marrow failure, due to receive a stem cell transplant.

This clonotype was observed many times. The CDR3 nucleotides read TGTGCCAGCAGCGGACCGGGACAGGGCTATGGCTACACCTTC. This gives the protein CASSGPGQGYGYTF. The chain links TRBV9 to TRBJ1-2, with 9 nucleotides matching TRBD1. The junction had 4 bases not matched to a gene; V was cut back by 3 bases and J by 4 bases. This CDR3 region has 14 residues. Germline V lookup: CDR1 SGDLS, CDR2 YYNGEE. The whole variable domain, filled in from reference TRBV9 and TRBJ1-2, reads DSGVTQTPKHLITATGQRVTLRCSPRSGDLSVYWYQQSLDQGLQFLIQYYNGEERAKGNILERFSAQQFPDLHSELNLSSLELGDSALYFCASSGPGQGYGYTFGSGTRLTVV.

The V and J genes are TRBV12-3 or TRBV12-4 and TRBJ1-5; D uncertain. Deletions cut 2 bases from V and 16 bases from J, with 18 bases between. This CDR3 contains 13 residues. CDR3 nucleotides: TGTGCCAGCAGTTTAAGAGGGAGGTCCAAAGTCCATTTT. Protein sequence: CASSLRGRSKVHF.

This clonotype was counted at least ten times. V and J are TRBV18 and TRBJ2-3, with D hard to call. This CDR3 is built from 15 residues. From germline, CDR1 is KGHSH and CDR2 LQKENI. V was pared by 3 bases and J by 2 bases, with 12 bases between. The CDR3 DNA is TGTGCCAGCTCACCGACCGGCGGCATCACAGATACGCAGTATTTT. Translated: CASSPTGGITDTQYF.

The chain links TRBV12-3 or TRBV12-4 to TRBJ2-3; TRBD2 might be the D (5 bases). The CDR3 spans 20 residues. The V and J ends lost 7 bases and 2 bases respectively, with 31 bases between them. The CDR3 nucleotides read TGTGCCAGCACCCCGGCCCGAGGGCTAGCACAGCGGTATTTCACAGATACGCAGTATTTT. Amino acids: CASTPARGLAQRYFTDTQYF.

Many counts were recorded for this clonotype. J is TRBJ2-2 and V is TRBV5-1, with D possibly matching TRBD1 (6 bases). Trimming cost V 1 base and J 4 bases, with 14 bases left between them. The CDR3 runs to 16 residues. Germline loops: CDR1 SGHRS, CDR2 YFSETQ. The DNA of the CDR3 is TGCGCCAGCAGCTTGAGTCGTTTGACAGGCACCGGGGAGCTGTTTTTT. It encodes CASSLSRLTGTGELFF.

V and J are TRBV7-9 and TRBJ2-1; 12 bases align to TRBD2. This CDR3 spans 18 amino acids. Trimming removed 3 bases from V and 0 bases from J; junction bases left unmatched: 6. The V gene's germline CDR1 is SEHNR and CDR2 FQNEAQ (reference sequence). For the CDR3, the DNA is TGTGCCAGCAGCTTTCCTAGCGGGAGGGCACCCTCCTACAATGAGCAGTTCTTC. Translated: CASSFPSGRAPSYNEQFF.

This clonotype was recorded many times. V gene TRBV12-3 or TRBV12-4 combines with J gene TRBJ1-4; D uncertain. V was pared by 3 bases and J by 5 bases, with 4 bases between. This CDR3 has 12 residues. CDR3 sequence: CASSFGNEKLFF. The CDR3 bases are TGTGCCAGCAGTTTCGGGAATGAAAAACTGTTTTTT.

As for this clonotype: This CDR3 is missing its conserved last phenylalanine or tryptophan, likely due to a read error. CDR3 nucleotide sequence: TGTGCCAGCAGCCCCGCGCGGGGGAGCCCCACAGATACGCAGTATTCT. Protein product: CASSPARGSPTDTQYS. The J gene is TRBJ2-3, the V gene TRBV7-2, with 7 bases that match TRBD2. V lost 5 bases to trimming and J lost 2 bases; unmatched junction nucleotides: 10. CDR3 length equals 16 residues. The germline gives CDR1 SGHTA, CDR2 FQGNSA.

This clonotype was detected a few times. The V and J genes are TRBV4-3 and TRBJ2-1; no firm D call. Trimming stripped 0 bases from V and 4 bases from J, with 13 bases between. This CDR3 spans 16 amino acids. Germline V gene sequence: CDR1 LGHNA, CDR2 YSLEER. The CDR3 loop reads CASSQDNTGVYNEQFF. The CDR3 region has the DNA TGCGCCAGCAGCCAAGATAACACTGGGGTTTACAATGAGCAGTTCTTC.

This clonotype was counted many times. J is TRBJ2-7 and V is TRBV6-1; D possibly uses TRBD1 or TRBD2 (5 bases each). The CDR3 runs 15 residues. V was cut by 6 bases and J by 2 bases, with 17 bases left in between. The germline gives CDR1 MNHNS, CDR2 SASEGT. The CDR3 DNA sequence: TGTGCCAGCAGCGAGGTGGGGGTTAACCCCTACGAGCAGTACTTC. Its protein product is CASSEVGVNPYEQYF.

The chain is built from TRBV20-1 and TRBJ1-6, with 8 bases that match TRBD1. Germline V gene data show CDR1 as DFQATT and CDR2 as SNEGSKA (reference sequence). V shed 6 bases, J shed 7 bases, and the junction held 5 bases outside the gene matches. There are 13 residues in the CDR3. The CDR3 bases are TGCAGTGCCGTTGACAGGGGAAATTCACCCCTCCACTTT. It translates to CSAVDRGNSPLHF.

A few counts support this clonotype. This rearrangement joins TRBV4-3 to TRBJ2-7; D not certain. Trimming took 3 bases from V and 2 from J, leaving 11 bases between them. Germline V gives CDR1 LGHNA, CDR2 YSLEER. The CDR3 is 14 amino acids. DNA of the CDR3: TGCGCCAGCAGCCAGGCTGCGACTGCCTACGAGCAGTACTTC. Translated, it gives CASSQAATAYEQYF.

This clonotype was counted many times. The rearrangement uses TRBV12-3 or TRBV12-4 and TRBJ2-5, with D perhaps matching TRBD2 (6 bases). The length of the CDR3 is 13 residues. V lost 1 base and J lost 5, with 8 bases in between. CDR3 loop: CASSLGGVETQYF. CDR3 DNA sequence: TGTGCCAGCAGTTTAGGGGGGGTGGAGACCCAGTACTTC.

In this sample, this clonotype turned up many times. The V and J genes are TRBV10-1 and TRBJ2-7, with a tentative D call TRBD1 (6 bases). CDR3 length equals 14 residues. V lost 3 bases to trimming and J lost 5 bases, with 14 bases between them. The germline CDR1 and CDR2 sequences are WNHNN and SYGVQD (reference sequence). The CDR3 is CASSDPGVRDEQYF. The CDR3 bases are TGCGCCAGCAGTGATCCAGGGGTAAGGGACGAGCAGTACTTC.

Only a few counts were recorded for this clonotype. This chain uses TRBV24-1 with TRBJ1-5, with D unclear. The V and J ends lost 1 base and 5 bases respectively, with 8 bases between them. Germline CDR1 reads KGHDR; CDR2 reads SFDVKD. The CDR3 runs to 14 residues. The CDR3 nucleotides read TGTGCCACCAGTGATTTACCGTTTTATCAGCCCCAGCATTTT. It yields the protein CATSDLPFYQPQHF.

This clonotype was counted at least ten times. V gene TRBV27 combines with J gene TRBJ2-7, with 10 nucleotides matching TRBD2. Germline V gene sequence: CDR1 MNHEY, CDR2 SMNVEV (reference sequence). This CDR3 comprises 16 residues. V shed 6 bases and J 3 bases; nucleotides not matched to a gene: 11. CDR3 amino acids: CASSYGLAAPIYEQYF. The CDR3 nucleotides are TGTGCCAGCAGCTACGGACTAGCGGCACCTATCTACGAGCAGTACTTC.

In its sample, this clonotype was seen many times. In nucleotides, the CDR3 is TGCGCCAGCAGCCAAGATCCGGCTAGCGGGAGGCATGAGCAGTTCTTC. Translating it yields CASSQDPASGRHEQFF. The chain is built from TRBV4-3 and TRBJ2-1; 11 positions agree with TRBD2. CDR1 is LGHNA, CDR2 YSLEER, per germline. The J segment lost 8 bases and the V segment lost 0 bases, leaving 6 bases of the junction unmatched. This CDR3 is 16 amino acids long.

This clonotype is a singleton in its sample. The chain uses TRBV6-2 or TRBV6-3 and TRBJ2-5; tentative D call: TRBD2 (5 bases). Per the germline V gene, CDR1 is MNHEY and CDR2 is SVGEGT. The CDR3 consists of 15 residues. The germline V and J ends were trimmed by 0 bases and 1 base, with 9 bases remaining between them. Here the CDR3 reads CASSYSILAQETQYF. CDR3 coding DNA: TGTGCCAGCAGTTACTCGATTCTAGCCCAAGAGACCCAGTACTTC.

The V gene is TRBV5-5, the J gene TRBJ2-3; 11 nucleotides match TRBD2. V shed 3 bases, J shed 3 bases, and the junction held 9 bases outside the gene matches. This CDR3 region has 17 residues. Germline lookup yields CDR1 SGHKS and CDR2 YYEKEE (reference sequence). Here the CDR3 DNA reads TGTGCCAGCAGCTACCGCCCAGGGACTAGCGGTACAGATACGCAGTATTTT. It is translated as CASSYRPGTSGTDTQYF.

This clonotype showed up many times. The V call is TRBV20-1, the J call TRBJ2-2, with 9 bases fitting TRBD2. CDR1 and CDR2 (germline): DFQATT, SNEGSKA (reference sequence). The CDR3 spans 16 residues. J was trimmed by 3 bases and V by 0 bases; bases with no gene match: 5. The CDR3 DNA is TGCAGTGCTAGAGACGACAGGACTAGCGACACCGGGGAGCTGTTTTTT. This sequence encodes CSARDDRTSDTGELFF.

This clonotype has a count of ten or more. V gene TRBV27 combines with J gene TRBJ1-5, with D hard to call. CDR1 MNHEY and CDR2 SMNVEV come from the germline V gene (reference sequence). CDR3 length equals 13 residues. The germline V and J ends were trimmed by 0 bases and 7 bases, with 7 bases remaining between them. Here the CDR3 DNA reads TGTGCCAGCAGTTTATCCTCCGAACAGCCCCAGCATTTT. Translated: CASSLSSEQPQHF.

This clonotype was seen repeatedly, ten times or more. V and J are TRBV7-9 and TRBJ2-2; TRBD2 is a possible D gene (5 bases). This CDR3 has 17 amino acids. V lost 1 base and J 5 bases, leaving 17 bases between the germline ends. CDR1 and CDR2 (germline): SEHNR, FQNEAQ (reference sequence). The CDR3 bases are TGTGCCAGCAGCTTAGGCGTCCGAGGGCTAGTGACCGGGGAGCTGTTTTTT. This codes for CASSLGVRGLVTGELFF. Full variable domain (rest looked up from reference TRBV7-9 and TRBJ2-2): DTGVSQNPRHKITKRGQNVTFRCDPISEHNRLYWYRQTLGQGPEFLTYFQNEAQLEKSRLLSDRFSAERPKGSFSTLEIQRTEQGDSAMYLCASSLGVRGLVTGELFFGEGSRLTVL.

This clonotype was detected many times. The chain employs TRBV5-5 and TRBJ2-1; either TRBD1 or TRBD2 may fit D (5 bases each). With 0 bases removed from V and 2 bases from J, the gap between germline ends came to 15 bases. This CDR3 has 17 residues. The germline CDR1 and CDR2 sequences are SGHKS and YYEKEE (reference sequence). The CDR3 is CASSLVGGFPTYNEQFF. The DNA of the CDR3 is TGTGCCAGCAGCTTGGTTGGGGGATTCCCCACCTACAATGAGCAGTTCTTC.

There are many counts of this clonotype. The chain uses TRBV12-3 or TRBV12-4 and TRBJ1-5, with 7 bases fitting TRBD1. CDR3 size: 15 residues. The V and J ends lost 2 bases and 1 base, in that order; junction bases with no gene match: 2. The CDR3: CASSLRGHSNQPQHF. The CDR3, as DNA: TGTGCCAGCAGTTTAAGGGGGCACAGCAATCAGCCCCAGCATTTT.

The chain carries TRBV15 and TRBJ2-2, with D perhaps matching TRBD1 or TRBD2 (5 bases each). Germline V CDR1 and CDR2: LNHNV, YYDKDF (reference sequence). This CDR3 has 15 amino acids. V was cut by 0 bases and J by 9 bases, with 14 bases left in between. The CDR3 DNA follows: TGTGCCACCAGCAGAGATAGGGACGGCCACCGGGAGCTGTTTTTT. This encodes CATSRDRDGHRELFF.

This clonotype was recorded at least ten times. The chain carries TRBV11-2 and TRBJ2-1, with a weak D call TRBD1 (5 bases). The CDR3 runs to 13 residues. Germline V lookup: CDR1 SGHAT, CDR2 FQNNGV. V lost 4 bases, J lost 9 bases, and 13 bases lay in between. DNA for the CDR3: TGTGCCAGCAGCTCCCCGGGCAGGGCTGAGCAGTTCTTC. It translates to CASSSPGRAEQFF.

This clonotype was observed many times. The chain is built from TRBV7-8 and TRBJ1-4; 9 nucleotides align to TRBD1. The CDR3 spans 14 residues. After removal of 5 bases from V and 8 bases from J, the junction contained 6 bases not matched to a gene. Germline loops: CDR1 SGHVS, CDR2 FQNEAQ. The CDR3 nucleotides read TGTGCCAGCAGCCTGGACAGGGGTGGAGAAAAACTGTTTTTT. It is translated as CASSLDRGGEKLFF.

This clonotype appeared a few times. The chain has TRBV7-2 and TRBJ2-7; no clear D gene. There are 14 residues in the CDR3. The V gene lost 1 base and the J gene lost 2 bases, with 9 bases spanning the gap. Germline CDR1 SGHTA, CDR2 FQGNSA. CDR3 sequence reads: CASSLEPSAYEQYF. The CDR3 bases are TGTGCCAGCAGCTTAGAGCCATCGGCCTACGAGCAGTACTTC.

This clonotype was seen ten or more times. V and J are TRBV19 and TRBJ2-1; 8 positions agree with TRBD1. With 1 base clipped from V and 11 bases from J, the junction kept 1 base outside the gene matches. Germline V gene lookup returns CDR1 LNHDA and CDR2 SQIVND (reference sequence). This CDR3 has 12 residues. CDR3 sequence reads: CASSIAGGQQFF. CDR3 in DNA: TGTGCCAGTAGTATAGCAGGGGGCCAGCAGTTCTTC. Drawing the rest from reference TRBV19 and TRBJ2-1, the complete variable domain is DGGITQSPKYLFRKEGQNVTLSCEQNLNHDAMYWYRQDPGQGLRLIYYSQIVNDFQKGDIAEGYSVSREKKESFPLTVTSAQKNPTAFYLCASSIAGGQQFFGPGTRLTVL.

This clonotype was seen many times. The V and J genes are TRBV5-6 and TRBJ1-4; 9 bases are shared with TRBD1. The V gene end was trimmed by 4 bases and the J gene end by 7 bases; junction bases not matched to a gene: 8. Germline V gives CDR1 SGHDT, CDR2 YYEEEE. The CDR3 extends over 15 amino acids. DNA for the CDR3: TGTGCCAGCAGCGAGGACAGGGGATCGGGTGAAAAACTGTTTTTT. Protein sequence: CASSEDRGSGEKLFF.